This T cell receptor (beta chain) appears in the sequencing data of a study of regulatory T cells in long-lasting Graves disease (dated by TCRdb to about 2021). Study-level background: Newly diagnosed Graves' disease patients had taken antithyroid drugs for less than 3 months. The study was registered as a clinical trial and conducted in China. Peripheral blood TCR sequencing and RNA sequencing compared persistent Graves' disease patients with newly diagnosed Graves' disease patients. A total of roughly 35 samples underwent TCR sequencing: some 13 from persistent and some 20 from newly diagnosed Graves' disease patients. Overall results and qualifications from the work: Patients with persistent disease shared more public clonotypes (around 2,500) than newly diagnosed patients did (more than 900). Only peripheral blood was studied, because thyroid tissue, the primary lesion, was inaccessible. TRBV28, TRBJ1-2 and TRBJ2-5 were preferentially used in persistent disease, while TRBV20-1 and TRBJ2-1 were favored in newly diagnosed disease. The small sample size was acknowledged by the authors as a limitation that may reduce accuracy. Lower TCR Shannon entropy and fewer highly expanded clones were observed in persistent Graves' disease patients than in newly diagnosed patients, which suggested clonal expansion. Sequencing and analysis were restricted to the TCR beta chain.

Based on the germline V gene (reference sequence), the CDR1 and CDR2 sequences are PRHDT and FYEKMQ. Counted from cysteine to phenylalanine, this CDR3 has 14 amino acids. The kept DNA is CDR3 alone, 42 bases in frame from the first base. The junction shows trimming of 5 bases on V and 3 bases on J, plus 14 bases between the germline ends. Library generation was performed with multiplex PCR. TCRdb records Illumina HiSeq 4000 as the sequencer. To build TCR beta libraries, CDR3 regions were amplified by Arm-PCR using iRepertoire HTBI primers. PCR products were gel purified before sequencing. Turning to the authors' computational methods: Across samples, 62 TRBV and 12 to 15 TRBJ segments were identified and used for gene usage analysis of CDR3 amino acid clonotypes. Filtered high-quality paired reads were merged into contigs using COPE and FqMerger. BLAST was used to align contigs to IMGT TRBV, TRBD and TRBJ reference genes, with CDR3 defined following IMGT. Highly expanded clones were defined as clonotypes with a frequency above 0.1%. Shannon entropy served as the measure of repertoire diversity, while the Gini coefficient captured V-J evenness. Clonotypes shared by more than one individual were considered public. TCRdb trimmed public reads at Q25 via fastp, called clones via MiXCR and kept in-frame beta chains. Rows with a matching CDR3 protein are joined into one entry that keeps the most common DNA and genes. Clone size and V and J calls follow TCRdb, not the original study. The sample table lists a few hundred thousand distinct CDR3 sequences, around 15% of them with a count of one. The ten largest clonotypes hold over 15% of the sample.

This clonotype was found many times. Its antigen is not yet known. It has no much larger one-base neighbor in the sample; base qualities were not kept. The sample's time point label, in plain terms: newly diagnosed GD, antithyroid drugs for less than 3 months. RNA was extracted from PBMCs in TRIzol for both TCR sequencing and RNA sequencing. Graves' disease was diagnosed according to American Thyroid Association guidelines. Patients for the study were recruited at an endocrinology department in Xi'an, China. Each patient gave 8.5 to 9.5 milliliters of peripheral blood, collected in an EDTA anticoagulant tube. Ficoll Paque Plus density gradient separation was used to isolate PBMCs, and no additional T cell sorting was done. RNA quality was checked with an Agilent 2100 Bioanalyzer and agarose gel, and concentration with a NanoDrop 2000. In addition, the sample was reused for a study of T cells in Graves' hyperthyroidism and ophthalmopathy. Per the second study: A patient counted as having stable Graves' hyperthyroidism if no progression to ophthalmopathy occurred over 18 months of follow-up. Hyperthyroidism patients were newly diagnosed, with disease duration under 2 months, and aged 18 to 65 years. Patients with uncontrolled infections, other autoimmune diseases, pregnancy or lactation were excluded. Clinical symptoms, serum thyroxine and TRAb, thyroid ultrasound, and orbital computed tomography formed the basis for the diagnoses. A first-round RT-PCR of the TCR CDR3 used the HTBI primer set with the Qiagen OneStep RT-PCR kit. Most expanded thyroid clonotypes (frequency above 0.001) were also found in blood, which suggests that blood repertoires may mirror thyroid immune responses. Ophthalmopathy was separated from stable hyperthyroidism by a 13 V-J signature model, with approximately 89% sensitivity and about 81% specificity obtained in cross-validation and 80%/75% obtained in testing. In validation, the model predicted progression to ophthalmopathy with 55% to 71% sensitivity and about 73% specificity, a median of approximately 6.5 months before onset. To identify TCR V-J signatures that set the groups apart, the researchers used a discovery cohort of 100 patients, made up of 40 to 45 with Graves' ophthalmopathy and some 56 with stable Graves' hyperthyroidism. An independent validation cohort of around 20 hyperthyroidism patients and 17 patients who later progressed to ophthalmopathy tested prospective prediction of ophthalmopathy. The approximately 98 discovery patients were randomly divided into training and test sets at a 7:3 ratio. Thyroid tissue and blood T-cell repertoires from six or seven Graves' hyperthyroidism patients were also compared in the study. After blood sampling, hyperthyroidism patients were treated with methimazole at a starting dose of 30 mg daily, and ophthalmopathy patients were treated with high-dose intravenous methylprednisolone. A second multiplex PCR round built the libraries, followed by size selection and purification. The libraries were sequenced on an Illumina HiSeq2000 using paired-end 100 bp reads. SOAPnuke was used to process the raw data, with reads discarded if the reads contained adapters or uncalled bases, had a mean Phred below 15, or lacked an exact constant-primer or identifier match. COPE v1.2.5 was used to merge the high-quality paired reads, and each unique nucleotide sequence was defined as a clonotype. MiTCR v1.1 was used to align clonotypes to the IMGT TRBV, TRBD and TRBJ reference segments. Only V-J combinations with frequency above 0.0001, covering approximately 99% of repertoires, were analysed. The TCS score was defined as the ratio of F50 (clonal expansion) to E x V (chaos), calculated using BLOSUM62-based TCRdist between CDR3 peptides within each V-J. Welch's t-statistics and random forest reduced around 510 V-J features to roughly 13, which were used in a naive Bayes classifier (R e1071). Sample size was not statistically predetermined, and blinding of investigators to group allocation was not performed. The paper reports TCR Vbeta CDR3 sequencing of 140 or so peripheral blood samples: around 45 ophthalmopathy, under 80 hyperthyroidism and approximately 17 progressor patients.

This clonotype was sampled from a woman in her forties or fifties with Graves disease. Donor details come from another sample of the same person, matched by shared clones. The rearrangement joined TRBV13 to TRBJ2-7; tentative D gene TRBD2, with 5 bases matching. Sample: peripheral blood mononuclear cells (PBMCs), taken at new diagnosis, from a patient treated with antithyroid drugs. At the DNA level, the sequence is TGTGCCAGCAGCCCACCAGCCGGGATCTACGAGCAGTACTTC. This codes for CASSPPAGIYEQYF.